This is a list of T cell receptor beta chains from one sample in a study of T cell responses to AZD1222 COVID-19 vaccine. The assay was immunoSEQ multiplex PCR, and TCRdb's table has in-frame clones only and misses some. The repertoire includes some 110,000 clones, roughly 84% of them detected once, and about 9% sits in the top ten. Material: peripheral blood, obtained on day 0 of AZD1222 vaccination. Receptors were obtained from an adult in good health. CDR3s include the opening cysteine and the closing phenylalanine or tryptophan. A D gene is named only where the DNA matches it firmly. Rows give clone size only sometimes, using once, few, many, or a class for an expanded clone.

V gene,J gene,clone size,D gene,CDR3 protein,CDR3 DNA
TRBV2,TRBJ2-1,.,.,CASSGVAEGGNEQFF,TGTGCCAGCAGTGGGGTAGCGGAAGGAGGTAATGAGCAGTTCTTC
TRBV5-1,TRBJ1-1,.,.,CASSQNLAGRGTEAFF,TGCGCCAGCAGCCAAAACCTTGCAGGCCGGGGGACTGAAGCTTTCTTT
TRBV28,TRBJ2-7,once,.,CASSLAGLRGGEQYF,TGTGCCAGCAGTTTGGCCGGCCTCCGGGGCGGCGAGCAGTACTTC
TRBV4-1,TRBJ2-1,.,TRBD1,CASSQAGTATYNEQFF,TGCGCCAGCAGCCAGGCCGGGACAGCCACCTACAATGAGCAGTTCTTC
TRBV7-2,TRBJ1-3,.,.,CAGREGSGNTIYF,TGTGCCGGGCGGGAGGGCTCTGGAAACACCATATATTTT
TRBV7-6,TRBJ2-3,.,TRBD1,CASSNQGAWGTDTQYF,TGTGCCAGCAGCAATCAGGGGGCGTGGGGCACAGATACGCAGTATTTT
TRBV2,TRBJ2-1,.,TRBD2,CASTRGGEQFF,TGTGCCAGCACCCGGGGGGGTGAGCAGTTCTTC
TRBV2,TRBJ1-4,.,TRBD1,CASRRTGAEELFF,TGTGCCAGCAGACGAACAGGGGCGGAGGAACTGTTTTTT
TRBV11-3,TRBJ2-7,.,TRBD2,CASSPGGGIAHEQYF,TGTGCCAGCAGCCCCGGGGGGGGAATAGCACACGAGCAGTACTTC
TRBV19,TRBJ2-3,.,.,CASRERAGTDTQYF,TGTGCCAGTAGAGAGAGGGCGGGAACGGATACGCAGTATTTT
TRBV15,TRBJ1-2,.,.,CATSRPNFYGYTF,TGTGCCACCAGCAGACCGAACTTCTATGGCTACACCTTC
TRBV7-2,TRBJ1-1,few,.,CASSPQALGATEAFF,TGTGCCAGCAGCCCGCAGGCGCTTGGGGCAACTGAAGCTTTCTTT
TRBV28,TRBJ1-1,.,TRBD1,CASSLPTLTGAAFF,TGTGCCAGCAGTTTACCGACTCTTACAGGGGCAGCTTTCTTT
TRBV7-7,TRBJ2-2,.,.,CASSLVPGSGELFF,TGTGCTAGCAGCTTGGTGCCAGGGTCCGGGGAGCTGTTTTTT
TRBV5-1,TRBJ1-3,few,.,CASSGGETTGNTIYF,TGCGCCAGCAGCGGGGGAGAGACCACTGGAAACACCATATATTTT
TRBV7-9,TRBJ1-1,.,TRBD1,CASSHPRGLNTEAFF,TGTGCCAGCAGTCACCCCAGGGGGCTGAACACTGAAGCTTTCTTT
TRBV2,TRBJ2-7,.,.,CASSERRLYEQYF,TGTGCCAGCAGCGAAAGGCGTCTATACGAGCAGTACTTC
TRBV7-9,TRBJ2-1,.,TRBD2,CASSLTSGALSYNEQFF,TGTGCCAGCAGCTTAACTAGCGGGGCCCTCTCCTACAATGAGCAGTTCTTC
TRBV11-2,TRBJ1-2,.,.,CASSLEGRGGYTF,TGTGCCAGCAGCTTAGAGGGTCGGGGAGGCTACACCTTC
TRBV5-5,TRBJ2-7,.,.,CASSLEGAGGIDEQYF,TGTGCCAGCAGCTTGGAAGGGGCAGGGGGGATAGACGAGCAGTACTTC
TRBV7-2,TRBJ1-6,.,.,CASIERWGKPNSPLHF,TGTGCCAGCATCGAAAGGTGGGGGAAGCCAAATTCACCCCTCCACTTT
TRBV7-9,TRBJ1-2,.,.,CASSFNSYGYTF,TGTGCCAGCAGCTTTAACAGCTATGGCTACACCTTC
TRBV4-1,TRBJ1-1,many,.,CASSNRTLMNTEAFF,TGCGCCAGCAGCAACCGGACCTTAATGAACACTGAAGCTTTCTTT
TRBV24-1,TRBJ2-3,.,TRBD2,CATSDLGLAGTDTQYF,TGTGCCACCAGTGACCTCGGACTAGCGGGGACAGATACGCAGTATTTT
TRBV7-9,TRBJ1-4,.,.,CASAKGDSTEKLFF,TGTGCCAGCGCAAAAGGCGACTCGACCGAAAAACTGTTTTTT
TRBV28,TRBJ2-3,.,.,CASSLPRISTDTQYF,TGTGCCAGCAGTTTGCCTCGGATTAGCACAGATACGCAGTATTTT
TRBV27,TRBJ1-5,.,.,CASSFGSQRNQPQHF,TGTGCCAGCAGTTTTGGTTCCCAACGAAATCAGCCCCAGCATTTT
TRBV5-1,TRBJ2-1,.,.,CASSLEWGNEQFF,TGCGCCAGCAGCTTGGAGTGGGGCAATGAGCAGTTCTTC
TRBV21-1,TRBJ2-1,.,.,CASSKEGSARLGYNEQFF,TGTGCCAGCAGCAAAGAAGGGAGTGCGAGACTCGGATACAATGAGCAGTTCTTC
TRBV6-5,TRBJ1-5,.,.,CASQPTAQPNQPQHF,TGTGCCTCACAACCGACCGCGCAGCCCAATCAGCCCCAGCATTTT
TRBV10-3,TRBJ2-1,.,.,CAINSNRDNEQFF,TGTGCCATCAATAGCAACAGGGACAATGAGCAGTTCTTC
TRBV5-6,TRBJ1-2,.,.,CASNGLSWYGYTF,TGTGCCAGCAATGGACTTTCCTGGTATGGCTACACCTTC
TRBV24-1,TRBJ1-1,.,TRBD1,CATSDWGTGGRTEAFF,TGTGCCACCAGTGATTGGGGGACAGGGGGCCGCACTGAAGCTTTCTTT
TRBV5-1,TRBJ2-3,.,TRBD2,CASSLAPAGGHTDTQYF,TGCGCCAGCAGCTTGGCCCCGGCGGGAGGGCACACAGATACGCAGTATTTT
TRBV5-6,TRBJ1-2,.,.,CASSPSGGADGYTF,TGTGCCAGCAGCCCCTCTGGGGGCGCGGATGGCTACACCTTC
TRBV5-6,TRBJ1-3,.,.,CASRPGHGNTIYF,TGTGCCAGCAGGCCGGGTCACGGAAACACCATATATTTT
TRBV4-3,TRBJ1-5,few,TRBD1,CASSQDLGTGGDNQPQHF,TGCGCCAGCAGCCAAGATCTAGGGACAGGGGGCGATAATCAGCCCCAGCATTTT
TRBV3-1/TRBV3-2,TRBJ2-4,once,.,CASSQLRQNIQYF,TGTGCCAGCAGCCAGCTTCGGCAAAACATTCAGTACTTC
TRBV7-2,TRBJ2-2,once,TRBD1,CASSQQGPPRAGELFF,TGTGCCAGCAGCCAACAGGGGCCTCCTCGGGCCGGGGAGCTGTTTTTT
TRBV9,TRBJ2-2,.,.,CASSDLRQNTGELFF,TGTGCCAGCAGCGATCTAAGACAGAACACCGGGGAGCTGTTTTTT
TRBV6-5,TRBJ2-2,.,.,CASSRDPPTGELFF,TGTGCCAGCAGCCGGGACCCTCCGACCGGGGAGCTGTTTTTT
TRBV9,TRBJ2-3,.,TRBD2,CASSVLSGLAGGRDTQYF,TGTGCCAGCAGCGTACTATCCGGACTAGCGGGAGGAAGAGATACGCAGTATTTT
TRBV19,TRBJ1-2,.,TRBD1,CASSILEGASFTF,TGTGCCAGTAGTATATTAGAGGGGGCTTCGTTCACCTTC
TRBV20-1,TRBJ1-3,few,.,CSASRQGDSGNTIYF,TGCAGTGCTAGTCGGCAGGGAGACTCTGGAAACACCATATATTTT
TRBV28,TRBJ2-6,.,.,CASGLVSSGANVLTF,TGTGCCAGCGGGTTAGTCTCCTCTGGGGCCAACGTCCTGACTTTC
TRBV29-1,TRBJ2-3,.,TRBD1,CSGYRGGTDTQYF,TGCAGCGGGTACAGGGGCGGCACAGATACGCAGTATTTT
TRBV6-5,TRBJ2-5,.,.,CASRRQKVQETQYF,TGTGCCAGCAGAAGACAGAAAGTCCAAGAGACCCAGTACTTC
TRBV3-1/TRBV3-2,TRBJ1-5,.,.,CASSPLGGPGPQHF,TGTGCCAGCAGCCCTTTAGGGGGTCCAGGGCCCCAGCATTTT